Each of the 21 T cell receptor beta chains below was sequenced from the same sample in a study of blood T cell repertoires in COVID-19. Libraries were prepared by immunoSEQ multiplex PCR; TCRdb keeps only in-frame clonotypes and omits some of them. The sample records about 30,000 clones, more than 85% being singletons. Sequencing was performed on peripheral blood. The receptor set was obtained from a man between 65 and 85 years old with acute or convalescent COVID-19.

V usage is TRBV7-3 and J usage is TRBJ2-3, with TRBD2 matching 10 bases. With V trimmed by 2 bases and J by 0 bases, 5 bases remained unmatched. Germline-derived CDR1 and CDR2 are SGHTA and FQGTGA. The CDR3 has 17 amino acids. CDR3 loop: CASSLRLAGDSTDTQYF. The CDR3 region has the DNA TGTGCCAGCAGCTTACGGCTAGCGGGAGACAGCACAGATACGCAGTATTTT.

In the case of this clone: Other DNA sequences of this sample code for an identical CDR3. The chain joins TRBV7-2 to TRBJ1-5, with no clear D. Trimming shortened V by 1 base and J by 4 bases, and 8 bases separated the two germline ends. The CDR3 totals 14 residues. The V gene's germline CDR1 is SGHTA and CDR2 FQGNSA. CDR3 nucleotide sequence: TGTGCCAGCAGCTTAGTATCGGGGAATCAGCCCCAGCATTTT. Translating gives CASSLVSGNQPQHF.

V is TRBV6-4 and J is TRBJ1-5; 8 nucleotides agree with TRBD1. Per germline, CDR1 MRHNA and CDR2 SNTAGT. The CDR3 is made up of 18 amino acids. V shed 0 bases and J 4 bases; nucleotides not matched to a gene: 11. The CDR3 bases are TGTGCCAGCAGTGACTCGACTCCCGCCCGGACAGGGAATCAGCCCCAGCATTTT. Residues: CASSDSTPARTGNQPQHF.

The chain recombines TRBV7-2 with TRBJ2-3; TRBD2 aligns across 8 bases. Per germline, CDR1 SGHTA and CDR2 FQGNSA. V dropped 5 bases and J dropped 6; count of bases not matched to a gene: 7. The CDR3 has 14 amino acids. The CDR3 here is CASSATSERDTQYF. CDR3 DNA sequence: TGTGCCAGCAGCGCGACTAGCGAGAGGGATACGCAGTATTTT. The variable domain in full, with the rest retrieved from reference TRBV7-2 and TRBJ2-3, is GAGVSQSPSNKVTEKGKDVELRCDPISGHTALYWYRQSLGQGLEFLIYFQGNSAPDKSGLPSDRFSAERTGGSVSTLTIQRTQQEDSAVYLCASSATSERDTQYFGPGTRLTVL.

V is TRBV6-5 and J is TRBJ1-5; 11 bases agree with TRBD1. V lost 6 bases, J lost 5 bases, and 6 bases stayed unmatched. Germline loops: CDR1 MNHEY, CDR2 SVGAGI. CDR3 length equals 15 residues. CDR3 amino acids: CASSGDRGGYQPQHF. CDR3 sequence (DNA): TGTGCCAGCAGCGGGGACAGGGGGGGGTATCAGCCCCAGCATTTT.

In nucleotides, the CDR3 is TGCGCCAGCAGCAGCCTAGCGGGGGGTAGGCATGAGCAGTTCTTC. Encoded protein: CASSSLAGGRHEQFF. J is TRBJ2-1 and V is TRBV5-1, with 11 bases that match TRBD2. The CDR3 loop spans 15 amino acids. V shed 4 bases, J shed 8 bases, and the junction held 8 bases outside the gene matches. In germline, CDR1 is SGHRS, CDR2 YFSETQ.

This clone appeared once. The V and J genes are TRBV7-6 and TRBJ2-5; unclear D gene. This CDR3 has 14 residues. V lost 1 base, J lost 2 bases, and 8 bases lay in between. Germline V gives CDR1 SGHVS, CDR2 FNYEAQ. The CDR3 region is CASSLGRQQETQYF. CDR3 sequence (DNA): TGTGCCAGCAGCTTAGGCAGGCAGCAAGAGACCCAGTACTTC.

In its sample, this clone was seen once. This chain links TRBV11-2 with TRBJ2-1; D gene unclear. The length of the CDR3 is 12 residues. Trimming removed 4 bases from V and 7 bases from J, with 8 bases in between. Germline CDR1 SGHAT, CDR2 FQNNGV. The CDR3: CASSSFMNEQFF. CDR3 DNA sequence: TGTGCCAGCAGCTCTTTTATGAATGAGCAGTTCTTC.

V and J are TRBV19 and TRBJ1-2; tentatively, D is TRBD1 (6 bases). The CDR3 covers 14 residues. Germline CDR1 LNHDA, CDR2 SQIVND (reference sequence). Trimming stripped 6 bases from V and 7 bases from J, with 18 bases between. In DNA form, the CDR3 reads TGTGCCAGTAGAGGACAGAACTCTATGAGTGGCTACACCTTC. Its translation is CASRGQNSMSGYTF.

The V call is TRBV2, the J call TRBJ2-5; no clear D gene. CDR3 length: 13 amino acids. Per the germline V gene, CDR1 is SNHLY and CDR2 is FYNNEI. V was shortened by 3 bases and J by 1 base, with 6 bases between the two germline ends. The CDR3 here is CASSEVLQETQYF. CDR3 bases: TGTGCCAGCAGTGAGGTACTCCAAGAGACCCAGTACTTC. Full variable domain (remainder filled in from reference TRBV2 and TRBJ2-5): EPEVTQTPSHQVTQMGQEVILRCVPISNHLYFYWYRQILGQKVEFLVSFYNNEISEKSEIFDDQFSVERPDGSNFTLKIRSTKLEDSAMYFCASSEVLQETQYFGPGTRLLVL.

This clone was seen a single time. This chain links TRBV5-1 with TRBJ1-2; TRBD1 matches at 9 bases. The CDR3 covers 16 residues. The germline CDR1 and CDR2 sequences are SGHRS and YFSETQ. Trimming removed 0 bases from V and 0 bases from J; junction bases left unmatched: 3. The DNA of the CDR3 is TGCGCCAGCAGCTTGGGACAGGGGGGAACTAACTATGGCTACACCTTC. Translation: CASSLGQGGTNYGYTF.

The chain is built from TRBV29-1 and TRBJ1-1; TRBD1 agrees at 8 bases. The V segment lost 4 bases and the J segment 1 base; nucleotides outside the gene matches: 2. From germline, CDR1 is SQVTM and CDR2 ANQGSEA. This CDR3 region has 13 residues. In DNA, the CDR3 is TGCAGCGTTGGAGACAGGGGGAACACTGAAGCTTTCTTT. Encoded protein: CSVGDRGNTEAFF.

The chain recombines TRBV3-1 (or the pseudogene TRBV3-2) with TRBJ2-5; 7 bases map to TRBD1. The CDR3 runs 14 residues. V shed 3 bases, J shed 7 bases, and the junction held 8 bases outside the gene matches. The V gene's germline CDR1 is LGHDT and CDR2 YNNKEL (reference sequence). The CDR3 loop reads CASSQKDRAGTQYF. The CDR3 DNA follows: TGTGCCAGCAGCCAGAAAGACAGGGCGGGGACCCAGTACTTC.

V is TRBV11-2 and J is TRBJ2-1; 10 nucleotides align to TRBD2. Germline V gene sequence: CDR1 SGHAT, CDR2 FQNNGV. This CDR3 has 14 residues. V shed 4 bases, J shed 10 bases, and the junction held 7 bases outside the gene matches. The CDR3 nucleotides read TGTGCCAGCAGCTCCCTAGCGGGAGCCAGGGAGCAGTTCTTC. It encodes CASSSLAGAREQFF.

The chain has TRBV30 and TRBJ2-3, with 11 bases fitting TRBD2. Germline V gene lookup returns CDR1 GTSNPN and CDR2 SVGIG (reference sequence). V trimming: 7 bases; J trimming: 6 bases; junction bases outside the gene matches: 6. The CDR3 extends over 13 amino acids. For the CDR3, the DNA is TGTGCCTTCCGACTAGCGGGGAGGGATACGCAGTATTTT. Amino acids: CAFRLAGRDTQYF.

V and J are TRBV29-1 and TRBJ1-2; a possible D gene is TRBD1 (6 bases). The CDR3 totals 13 residues. From germline, CDR1 is SQVTM and CDR2 ANQGSEA. V lost 5 bases, J lost 4 bases, and 14 bases lay in between. The CDR3 here is CSVSRKGGYGYTF. The DNA of the CDR3 is TGCAGCGTTTCTCGCAAAGGGGGCTATGGCTACACCTTC.

This clone was found once. The chain joins TRBV15 to TRBJ1-1, with 7 bases matching TRBD1. This CDR3 region has 13 residues. Germline V gives CDR1 LNHNV, CDR2 YYDKDF (reference sequence). J lost 4 bases, V lost 8 bases, and 7 bases had no gene match. CDR3: CATLGQVGTEAFF. Here the CDR3 DNA reads TGTGCCACCCTTGGACAGGTTGGCACTGAAGCTTTCTTT.

The chain is built from TRBV18 and TRBJ1-5; TRBD1 might be the D (5 bases). Germline CDR1 KGHSH, CDR2 LQKENI. CDR3 size: 16 residues. Trimming stripped 3 bases from V and 4 bases from J, with 16 bases between. CDR3 loop: CASSPLDGGGNQPQHF. CDR3 coding DNA: TGTGCCAGCTCACCCCTCGACGGGGGAGGAAATCAGCCCCAGCATTTT.

The rearrangement links TRBV19 to TRBJ1-1; the D is unclear. V shed 5 bases and J shed 4 bases, with 14 bases lying between them. This CDR3 has 14 residues. Per germline, CDR1 LNHDA and CDR2 SQIVND (reference sequence). Here the CDR3 DNA reads TGTGCCAGTAGTGCGCGCCTAGGGAGCACTGAAGCTTTCTTT. Translation gives CASSARLGSTEAFF.

This sequence joins TRBV28 and TRBJ1-2, with 8 bases aligning to TRBD1. V gave up 8 bases and J gave up 13 bases; unmatched junction bases: 12. The CDR3 loop spans 12 amino acids. Germline V gene sequence: CDR1 MDHEN, CDR2 SYDVKM. CDR3 DNA: TGTGCCAGCCAGTTTATCCAGGGGGCTCCCACCTTC. As protein: CASQFIQGAPTF.

The chain recombines TRBV2 with TRBJ1-5; D is possibly TRBD1 (6 bases). CDR1 and CDR2 (germline): SNHLY, FYNNEI. The germline V and J ends were trimmed by 1 base and 0 bases, with 10 bases remaining between them. This CDR3 comprises 16 residues. Here the CDR3 reads CASSEGAGASNQPQHF. In nucleotides, the CDR3 is TGTGCCAGCAGTGAAGGGGCAGGGGCTAGCAATCAGCCCCAGCATTTT.